This TCR beta chain derives from a study of spatial heterogeneity in lung cancer. Study-level information: Detection of beta-chain sequences consistently exceeded that of alpha-chain sequences. In raw reads, more than 9.5 appearances on average were recorded for each unique TCR and UMI combination. Study-level results: Ubiquitous expanded tumor TCRs appeared in blood more at resection than follow-up.

This clonotype was observed once. Its antigen remains unidentified. Compared with germline, one end of the junction differs, possibly owing to a read error. In TCRdb, the 5' RACE reads were re-called with MiXCR into one record per CDR3 protein. This table has 19,000 or so distinct CDR3 sequences, over 20% appearing once. The germline V gene has CDR1 DFQATT and CDR2 SNEGSKA (reference sequence). The CDR3 is 14 amino acids. Time point of the sample: sample taken at primary tumor resection. Sequencing was performed on whole RNA extracted from tumor and nontumor lung tissue, or from frozen PBMC, and the material was left unsorted. Untreated early-stage non-small cell lung cancer patients, 65 to 90 in total, were the donors.

Sample: PBMCs, taken at surgery. The sequence derives from a female donor with early-stage non-small cell lung cancer. V and J are TRBV20-1 and TRBJ2-7, with TRBD1 matching over 7 bases. This CDR3 is CSATSKGGFYERYF. CDR3 sequence (DNA): TGCAGTGCAACCTCTAAAGGGGGCTTCTACGAGCGGTACTTC.